The sequence of this T cell receptor (beta chain) was determined in a study of T and B cells in COVID-19 patients. Study-wide results and caveats: Highly clonal in active COVID-19, TRB repertoires exceeded healthy-donor diversity and richness at recovery. No sequencing was yet done of CD4+, regulatory or CD8+ subsets, or of SARS-CoV-2-responsive or tetramer+ sorted cells.

This clonotype showed up many times. Its cognate antigen is unknown. From blood, about 240-550 ng of genomic DNA served as TRB template. TRB rearrangements were amplified by multiplex PCR with BIOMED2 TRB-A/B primers. TCRdb recomputed calls from the multiplex PCR reads with MiXCR, one row per CDR3 protein. The repertoire has around 15,000 distinct CDR3 sequences, roughly 27% of them found once; the top ten carry almost 7%. The specimen was blood. This sequence originates from a human donor who had recovered from COVID-19.

CDR3 nucleotide sequence: TGTGCCTGGAGTTCCACCACCAGAAGAGCCTCTGGCTACACCTTC. Translated: CAWSSTTRRASGYTF. This sequence joins TRBV30 and TRBJ1-2; no clear D. The CDR3 spans 15 residues. The V gene's germline CDR1 is GTSNPN and CDR2 SVGIG (reference sequence). V gave up 2 bases and J gave up 7 bases, with 20 bases separating them.